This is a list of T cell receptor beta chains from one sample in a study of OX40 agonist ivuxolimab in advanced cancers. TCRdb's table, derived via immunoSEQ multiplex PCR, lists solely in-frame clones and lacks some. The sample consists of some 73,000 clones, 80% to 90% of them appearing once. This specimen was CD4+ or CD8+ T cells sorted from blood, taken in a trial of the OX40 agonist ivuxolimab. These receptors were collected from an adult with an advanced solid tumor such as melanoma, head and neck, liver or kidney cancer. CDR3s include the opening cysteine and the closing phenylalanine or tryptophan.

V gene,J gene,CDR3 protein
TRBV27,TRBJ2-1,CASSLTSSSYNEQFF
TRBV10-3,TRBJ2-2,CAISESVYVPDLSNTGELFF
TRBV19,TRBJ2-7,CASSMSSGRLYEQYF
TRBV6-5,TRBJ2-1,CASSYSNVHNEQFF
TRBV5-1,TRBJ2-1,CASSLLEVNEQFF
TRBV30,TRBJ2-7,CAWSQRQGKSYEQYF
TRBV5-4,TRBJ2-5,CASSLRAGGIETQYF
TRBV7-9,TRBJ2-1,CASSPWGAGGDEQFF
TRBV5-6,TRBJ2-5,CASSYATSGEETQYF
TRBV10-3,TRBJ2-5,CAISEGSGGLETQYF
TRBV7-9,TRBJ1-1,CASSSSTGMNTEAFF
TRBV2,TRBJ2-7,CATLGQGGEQYF
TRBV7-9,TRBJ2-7,CASSPGTSGAYEQYF
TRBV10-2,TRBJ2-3,CASSERVADTQYF
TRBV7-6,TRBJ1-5,CASSLGQGGGNQPQHF
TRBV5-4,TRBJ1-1,CASSSGLLNTEAFF
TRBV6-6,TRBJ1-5,CASSWDSNQPQHF
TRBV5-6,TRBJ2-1,CASSLGSFNEQFF
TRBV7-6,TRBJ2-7,CASSLKQGNYEQYF
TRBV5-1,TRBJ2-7,CASSLEVQGIEQYF
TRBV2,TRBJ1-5,CASGAPEQGFQPQHF